These 3 T cell receptor beta chains came from one sample sequenced in a study of blood T cells in healthy people across ages. Then a second PCR, running roughly 7 to 11 cycles, was carried out with a sample-barcoded 5' primer and a J-beta primer mix. TCRdb passed the 5' RACE reads through MiXCR, listing each CDR3 protein once. The sample consists of about a million distinct CDR3 sequences, roughly two fifths of them appearing once. Sample: blood. These receptors originate from a young man in good health.

This clonotype came up a few times. V is TRBV5-1 and J is TRBJ2-7; TRBD1 agrees at 8 bases. Germline CDR1 and CDR2: SGHRS and YFSETQ. The J segment lost 4 bases and the V segment lost 3 bases, leaving 6 bases of the junction unmatched. This CDR3 is built from 14 residues. The CDR3 protein is CASSSDREVYEQYF. DNA of the CDR3: TGCGCCAGCAGCTCGGACAGGGAGGTGTACGAGCAGTACTTC.

V and J are TRBV28 and TRBJ2-4; TRBD1 is a possible D gene (5 bases). The CDR3 spans 13 residues. Per germline, CDR1 MDHEN and CDR2 SYDVKM. V gave up 5 bases and J gave up 8 bases, with 13 bases separating them. As DNA, the CDR3 is TGTGCCAGCAGTGTAAGGGGTGTGGACATTCAGTACTTC. Protein: CASSVRGVDIQYF.

The chain uses TRBV20-1 and TRBJ1-2, with TRBD1 as a possible D gene (5 bases). Germline-derived CDR1 and CDR2 are DFQATT and SNEGSKA (reference sequence). The ends were cut back, 6 bases at V and 6 bases at J, with 17 bases in the middle. The CDR3 is 13 residues long. As DNA, the CDR3 is TGCAGTGCAAGAAGGGACTGGGAAAATGGCTACACCTTC. Its protein product is CSARRDWENGYTF.